The clone carrying this T cell receptor (beta chain) has at least ten counts. This sample is drawn from a study of T cells in Graves' hyperthyroidism and ophthalmopathy. Trimming cost V 5 bases and J 8 bases, with 19 bases left between them. Germline V lookup: CDR1 MDHEN, CDR2 SYDVKM. CDR3 size: 14 residues. Amplified TCR beta CDR3 regions came from RNA transcripts. First-round RT-PCR targeting the TCR CDR3 was performed with the HTBI primer set. TCRdb recomputed calls from the multiplex PCR reads with MiXCR, one row per CDR3 protein. Among about 270,000 distinct CDR3 sequences listed, more than 20% were seen once.

The receptor's source is a woman between 40 and 55 years old with Graves' ophthalmopathy. This chain joins TRBV28 and TRBJ2-7; maybe TRBD1 (7 bases). The sequenced material came from blood. For the CDR3, the DNA is TGTGCCAGCAGTGGGGGGATCGTAGGGGGCCAGCAGTACTTC. Protein product: CASSGGIVGGQQYF.